The clone carrying this TCR beta chain was picked up a small number of times. Its antigen is unidentified. This sample includes further DNA sequences coding for the same CDR3. Germline assignment: CDR1 KGHSH and CDR2 LQKENI. The CDR3 consists of 15 residues. The V gene lost 2 bases and the J gene lost 2 bases, with 9 bases spanning the gap. The data stem from a study of shared clonotypes between healthy human individuals. Study conclusions and caveats: Approximately 5% was the fraction of naive CD4 clonotypes found shared across several donors.

Some clones are missing from TCRdb's copy, which holds only in-frame ones; the method was immunoSEQ multiplex PCR. The table shows approximately 2.5 million clones, with approximately 93% occurring only once. The chain couples TRBV18 to TRBJ1-4; perhaps TRBD1 as D (6 bases). The sample comprised naive CD4+ T cells from PBMCs. Subset reported: CD45RA+ positively selected. The sequence was collected from a man aged 18 to 29 in good health. Some clones in this sample may be carry-over from other donors' samples. CDR3 amino acids: CASSPGGTTNEKLFF. The CDR3 DNA sequence: TGTGCCAGCTCACCAGGGGGCACTACTAATGAAAAACTGTTTTTT.